This T cell receptor (beta chain) was profiled in a study of T cells in Graves' hyperthyroidism and ophthalmopathy. General observations from the study: In blood, most of the thyroid clonotypes expanded above 0.001 were also present.

RNA transcripts were the template for amplifying TCR beta CDR3 regions. HTBI primers drove first-round RT-PCR of the TCR CDR3. MiXCR, run by TCRdb on the multiplex PCR reads, gives a single entry per CDR3 protein. The sample holds some 720,000 distinct CDR3 sequences; 16% are singletons and the top ten take roughly 8%. Extraction of PBMCs used under 13 ml of fresh peripheral blood. There are 14 residues in the CDR3. Trimming at V came to 5 bases and at J to 3 bases, leaving 5 bases not matched to a gene. CDR1 DFQATT and CDR2 SNEGSKA come from the germline V gene (reference sequence). This clonotype was recorded at least ten times. Its specificity is unknown.

The source material was blood. The TCR sequence derives from a young man with Graves' hyperthyroidism. The chain carries TRBV20-1 and TRBJ2-1, with 9 bases matching TRBD2. CDR3 sequence: CSAGRLAVYNEQFF. The CDR3 DNA sequence: TGCAGTGCTGGCAGACTAGCGGTCTACAATGAGCAGTTCTTC.